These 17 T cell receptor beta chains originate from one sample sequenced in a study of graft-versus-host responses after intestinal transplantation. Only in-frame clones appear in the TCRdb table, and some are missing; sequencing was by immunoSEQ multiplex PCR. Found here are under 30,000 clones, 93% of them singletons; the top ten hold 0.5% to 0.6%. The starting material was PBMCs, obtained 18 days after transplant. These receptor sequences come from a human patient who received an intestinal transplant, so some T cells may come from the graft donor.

The CDR3 sequence is CASSEATGGEETQYF. Here the CDR3 DNA reads TGCGCCAGCAGTGAGGCGACGGGGGGGGAAGAGACCCAGTACTTC. The chain has TRBV10-2 and TRBJ2-5, with 8 positions matching TRBD2. V lost 2 bases to trimming and J lost 3 bases; unmatched junction nucleotides: 5. Germline CDR1 WSHSY, CDR2 SAAADI. The CDR3 runs to 15 residues.

CDR3 amino acids: CSASRVDGYTF. Written as DNA, the CDR3 is TGCAGTGCTAGCAGGGTCGATGGCTACACCTTC. The V and J genes are TRBV20-1 and TRBJ1-2; the D gene is possibly TRBD1 (5 bases). Germline-derived CDR1 and CDR2 are DFQATT and SNEGSKA (reference sequence). This CDR3 has 11 residues. The V and J ends lost 3 bases and 6 bases respectively, with 8 bases between them.

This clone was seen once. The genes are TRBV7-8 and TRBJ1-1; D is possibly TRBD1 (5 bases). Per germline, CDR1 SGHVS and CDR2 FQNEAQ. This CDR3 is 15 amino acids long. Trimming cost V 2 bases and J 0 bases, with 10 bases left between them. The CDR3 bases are TGTGCCAGCAGCTTACCCCAGGGCGTGAACACTGAAGCTTTCTTT. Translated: CASSLPQGVNTEAFF.

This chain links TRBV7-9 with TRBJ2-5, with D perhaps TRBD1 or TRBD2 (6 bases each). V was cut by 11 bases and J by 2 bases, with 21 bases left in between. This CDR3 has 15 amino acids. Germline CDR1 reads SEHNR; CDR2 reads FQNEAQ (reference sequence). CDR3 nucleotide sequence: TGTGCCGAGGTCGGGGGCGCCCCGGAACAAGAGACCCAGTACTTC. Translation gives CAEVGGAPEQETQYF.

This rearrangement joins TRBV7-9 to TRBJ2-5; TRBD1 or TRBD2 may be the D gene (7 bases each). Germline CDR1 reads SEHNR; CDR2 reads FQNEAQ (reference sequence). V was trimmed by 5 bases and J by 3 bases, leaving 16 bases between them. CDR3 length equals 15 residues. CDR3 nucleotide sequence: TGTGCCAGCAGCCGCCCGACAGGGACTAAAGAGACCCAGTACTTC. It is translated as CASSRPTGTKETQYF.

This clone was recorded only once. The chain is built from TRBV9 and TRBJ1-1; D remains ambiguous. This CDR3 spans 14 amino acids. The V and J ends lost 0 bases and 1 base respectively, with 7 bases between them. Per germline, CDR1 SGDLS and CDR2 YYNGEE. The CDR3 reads CASSVEEWNTEAFF. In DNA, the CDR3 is TGTGCCAGCAGCGTAGAAGAATGGAACACTGAAGCTTTCTTT.

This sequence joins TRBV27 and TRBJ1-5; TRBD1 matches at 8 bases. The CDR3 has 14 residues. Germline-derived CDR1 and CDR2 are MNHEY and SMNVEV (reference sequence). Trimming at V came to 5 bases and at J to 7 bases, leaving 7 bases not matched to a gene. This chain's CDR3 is CASSGTGGSQPQHF. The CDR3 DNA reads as TGTGCCAGCAGTGGGACAGGAGGGTCACAGCCCCAGCATTTT.

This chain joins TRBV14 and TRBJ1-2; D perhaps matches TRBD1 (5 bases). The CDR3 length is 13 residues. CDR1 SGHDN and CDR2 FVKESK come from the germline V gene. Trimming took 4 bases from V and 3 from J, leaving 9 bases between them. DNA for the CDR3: TGTGCCAGCAGCCGAACAGGTGACTATGGCTACACCTTC. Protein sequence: CASSRTGDYGYTF.

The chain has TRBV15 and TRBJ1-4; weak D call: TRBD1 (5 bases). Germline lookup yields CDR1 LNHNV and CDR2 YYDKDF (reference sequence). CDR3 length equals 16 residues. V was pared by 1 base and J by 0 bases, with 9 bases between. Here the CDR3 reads CATSRGHRTTNEKLFF. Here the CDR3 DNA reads TGTGCCACCAGCAGAGGGCACAGGACAACTAATGAAAAACTGTTTTTT.

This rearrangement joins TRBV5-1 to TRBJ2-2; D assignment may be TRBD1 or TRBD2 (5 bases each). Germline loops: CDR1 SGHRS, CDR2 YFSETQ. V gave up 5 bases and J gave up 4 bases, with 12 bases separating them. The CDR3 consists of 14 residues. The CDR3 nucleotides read TGCGCCAGCAGACCGGGACGGAGCACCGGGGAGCTGTTTTTT. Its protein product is CASRPGRSTGELFF.

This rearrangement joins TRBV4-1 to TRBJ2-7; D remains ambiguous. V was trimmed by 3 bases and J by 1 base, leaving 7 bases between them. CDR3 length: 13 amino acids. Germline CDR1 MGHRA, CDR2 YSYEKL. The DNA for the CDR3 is TGCGCCAGCAGCCAGGGGATTTCCTACGAGCAGTACTTC. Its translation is CASSQGISYEQYF.

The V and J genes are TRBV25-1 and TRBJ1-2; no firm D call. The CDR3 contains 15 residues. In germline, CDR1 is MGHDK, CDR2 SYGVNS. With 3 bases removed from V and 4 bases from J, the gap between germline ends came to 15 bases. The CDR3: CASSEAGLGIYGYTF. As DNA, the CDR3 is TGTGCCAGCAGTGAGGCAGGCTTGGGAATCTATGGCTACACCTTC.

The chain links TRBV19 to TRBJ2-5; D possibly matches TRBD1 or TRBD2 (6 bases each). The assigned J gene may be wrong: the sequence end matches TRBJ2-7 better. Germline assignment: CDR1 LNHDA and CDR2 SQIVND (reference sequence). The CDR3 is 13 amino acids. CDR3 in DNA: TGTGCCAGTAGCGACCTAGGGGGGTACGAGCAGTACTTC. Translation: CASSDLGGYEQYF.

The CDR3 DNA sequence: TGTGCCAGCAGCCAAGACGACAGGGCGATGGGGAACACTGAAGCTTTCTTT. It encodes CASSQDDRAMGNTEAFF. The gene calls are TRBV14 and TRBJ1-1; 7 bases align to TRBD1. CDR1 is SGHDN and CDR2 is FVKESK in the germline V gene. The ends lost 0 bases at V and 1 base at J; junction bases unmatched: 8. This CDR3 region has 17 residues.

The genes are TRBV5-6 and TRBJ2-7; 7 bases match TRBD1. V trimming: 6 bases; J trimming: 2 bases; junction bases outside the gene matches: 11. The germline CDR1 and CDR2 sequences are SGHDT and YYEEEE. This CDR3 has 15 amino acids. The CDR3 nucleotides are TGTGCCAGCACCGACAGGGATCACTCTCCCTACGAGCAGTACTTC. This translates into CASTDRDHSPYEQYF. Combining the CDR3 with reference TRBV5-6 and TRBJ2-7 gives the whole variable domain DAGVTQSPTHLIKTRGQQVTLRCSPKSGHDTVSWYQQALGQGPQFIFQYYEEEERQRGNFPDRFSGHQFPNYSSELNVNALLLGDSALYLCASTDRDHSPYEQYFGPGTRLTVT.

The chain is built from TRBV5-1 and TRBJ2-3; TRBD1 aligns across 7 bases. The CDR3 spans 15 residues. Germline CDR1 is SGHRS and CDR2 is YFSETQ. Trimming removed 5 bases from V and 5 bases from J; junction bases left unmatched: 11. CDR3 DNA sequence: TGCGCCAGCAGGAGACAGGGACAACAGGGAGATACGCAGTATTTT. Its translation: CASRRQGQQGDTQYF.

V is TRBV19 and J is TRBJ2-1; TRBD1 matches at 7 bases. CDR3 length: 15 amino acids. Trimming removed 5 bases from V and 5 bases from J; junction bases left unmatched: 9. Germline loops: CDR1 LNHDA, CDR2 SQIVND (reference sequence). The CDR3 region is CASSPQTGPHNEQFF. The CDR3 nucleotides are TGTGCCAGTAGTCCCCAGACAGGGCCCCACAATGAGCAGTTCTTC.